Following are 25 T cell receptor beta chains from one sample sequenced in a study of OX40 agonist ivuxolimab in advanced cancers. Here immunoSEQ multiplex PCR was the method, and the copy in TCRdb shows in-frame clones only, minus some. This sample has about 10,000 clones, with 80% to 90% found just once. Sample: CD4+ or CD8+ T cells sorted from blood, taken in a trial of the OX40 agonist ivuxolimab. These receptors all stem from an adult with an advanced solid tumor such as melanoma, head and neck, liver or kidney cancer.

The genes are TRBV7-2 and TRBJ2-7, with 10 positions matching TRBD1. J lost 2 bases, V lost 3 bases, and 7 bases had no gene match. Per germline, CDR1 SGHTA and CDR2 FQGNSA. The CDR3 runs to 16 residues. The CDR3 region has the DNA TGTGCCAGCAGCTTGAACTTGGGACAGGGGACCTACGAGCAGTACTTC. This gives the protein CASSLNLGQGTYEQYF.

V usage is TRBV19 and J usage is TRBJ2-3; D is ambiguous. The CDR3 contains 12 residues. The V gene's germline CDR1 is LNHDA and CDR2 SQIVND (reference sequence). V was pared by 4 bases and J by 1 base, with 3 bases between. The CDR3 reads CASSTGTDTQYF. In DNA, the CDR3 is TGTGCCAGTAGTACTGGCACAGATACGCAGTATTTT. Together with reference TRBV19 and TRBJ2-3, the CDR3 gives the full variable domain: DGGITQSPKYLFRKEGQNVTLSCEQNLNHDAMYWYRQDPGQGLRLIYYSQIVNDFQKGDIAEGYSVSREKKESFPLTVTSAQKNPTAFYLCASSTGTDTQYFGPGTRLTVL.

V is TRBV4-1 and J is TRBJ2-2, with 12 bases fitting TRBD1. Germline V lookup: CDR1 MGHRA, CDR2 YSYEKL. This CDR3 has 16 residues. The V segment lost 3 bases and the J segment 6 bases; nucleotides outside the gene matches: 5. The CDR3 DNA is TGCGCCAGCAGCCACCGGGACAGGGGGCATCCCGGGGAGCTGTTTTTT. It codes for CASSHRDRGHPGELFF.

The chain links TRBV6-6 to TRBJ2-7, with 7 bases aligning to TRBD1. This CDR3 spans 13 amino acids. Per germline, CDR1 MNHNY and CDR2 SVGAGI (reference sequence). V trimming: 6 bases; J trimming: 3 bases; junction bases outside the gene matches: 5. CDR3 amino acids: CASSGQDIYEQYF. As DNA, the CDR3 is TGTGCCAGCAGCGGACAGGACATCTACGAGCAGTACTTC.

The rearrangement links TRBV5-3 to TRBJ2-5; no reliable D call. TRBV5-3 is treated as an ORF (open reading frame) with a function not yet certain. Trimming pared 1 base from V and 3 bases from J, leaving 7 bases between. CDR3 length: 13 residues. As DNA, the CDR3 is TGTGCCAGAAGCTTGCCACAGAAAGAGACCCAGTACTTC. Amino acid sequence: CARSLPQKETQYF.

J is TRBJ2-7 and V is TRBV5-5, with 7 bases matching TRBD1. V shed 2 bases, J shed 6 bases, and the junction held 14 bases outside the gene matches. Germline V lookup: CDR1 SGHKS, CDR2 YYEKEE (reference sequence). The CDR3 length is 16 residues. CDR3 nucleotide sequence: TGTGCCAGCAGCTTATCCCAGGGACAGATCCCCGTCGAGCAGTACTTC. Translated: CASSLSQGQIPVEQYF.

V usage is TRBV5-4 and J usage is TRBJ2-3, with 8 bases fitting TRBD1. The CDR3 has 15 amino acids. Germline CDR1 and CDR2: SGHNT and YYREEE (reference sequence). The J segment lost 4 bases and the V segment lost 3 bases, leaving 7 bases of the junction unmatched. The CDR3 sequence: CASSSDRGGPDTQYF. The CDR3 nucleotides read TGTGCCAGCAGCTCCGACAGGGGAGGACCAGATACGCAGTATTTT.

CDR3 region: CASSLVKTVNTEAFF. CDR3 DNA: TGTGCCAGCAGCTTAGTTAAGACAGTGAACACTGAAGCTTTCTTT. The chain has TRBV13 and TRBJ1-1; the D gene is possibly TRBD1 (5 bases). Trimming removed 1 base from V and 0 bases from J, with 9 bases in between. From germline, CDR1 is PRHDT and CDR2 FYEKMQ (reference sequence). This CDR3 comprises 15 residues.

This chain uses TRBV14 with TRBJ2-5; D gene ambiguous. Germline assignment: CDR1 SGHDN and CDR2 FVKESK. V dropped 1 base and J dropped 3 bases, with 21 bases sitting between them. CDR3 size: 18 residues. This CDR3 is CASSQGPPGLAPKETQYF. The CDR3 DNA reads TGTGCCAGCAGCCAAGGGCCCCCCGGGTTAGCCCCCAAAGAGACCCAGTACTTC.

This clone appeared a few times. The chain couples TRBV7-8 to TRBJ1-6, with 9 nucleotides matching TRBD1. The CDR3 covers 15 residues. Germline V gene sequence: CDR1 SGHVS, CDR2 FQNEAQ. V was clipped by 5 bases and J by 6 bases; unmatched bases: 5. As DNA, the CDR3 is TGTGCCAGCAGCGAGGGACAGGGAACTAATTCACCCCTCCACTTT. Translating gives CASSEGQGTNSPLHF.

CDR3 sequence reads: CASSLSTGGGQYF. The CDR3 DNA is TGTGCCAGCAGCTTAAGCACAGGGGGCGGGCAGTACTTC. The chain carries TRBV7-3 and TRBJ2-7; 9 bases fit TRBD1. Germline CDR1 reads SGHTA; CDR2 reads FQGTGA. The CDR3 is made up of 13 amino acids. The V segment lost 1 base and the J segment 9 bases; nucleotides outside the gene matches: 4.

This rearrangement joins TRBV19 to TRBJ2-7, with 9 bases that match TRBD2. The CDR3 extends over 16 amino acids. Germline V gene sequence: CDR1 LNHDA, CDR2 SQIVND (reference sequence). Trimming cost V 3 bases and J 0 bases; bases outside gene matches: 6. The CDR3 DNA follows: TGTGCCAGTAGTATTTCGGGCGGGGGGGCCTCCTACGAGCAGTACTTC. It encodes CASSISGGGASYEQYF.

V and J are TRBV7-6 and TRBJ2-7, with TRBD1 matching 8 bases. Germline lookup yields CDR1 SGHVS and CDR2 FNYEAQ. The V segment lost 5 bases and the J segment 0 bases; nucleotides outside the gene matches: 12. The CDR3 is 17 residues long. This CDR3 reads CASSASGQGGNSYEQYF. The CDR3 DNA reads as TGTGCCAGCAGCGCTTCAGGACAGGGAGGAAACTCCTACGAGCAGTACTTC.

This clone was detected only a few times. The V and J genes are TRBV15 and TRBJ1-1; D uncertain. CDR3 length equals 15 residues. From germline, CDR1 is LNHNV and CDR2 YYDKDF (reference sequence). V was trimmed by 2 bases and J by 5 bases, leaving 15 bases between them. The CDR3 DNA reads TGTGCCACCAGCAGATTGGTGGAGTCGCGGACTGAAGCTTTCTTT. This gives the protein CATSRLVESRTEAFF.

This clone occurred a few times. Within the sample, other DNA sequences also encode this same CDR3. This chain links TRBV5-6 with TRBJ1-3; D uncertain. This CDR3 has 15 residues. V was trimmed by 0 bases and J by 0 bases, leaving 7 bases between them. In germline, CDR1 is SGHDT, CDR2 YYEEEE. The CDR3 spells CASSLEGISGNTIYF. Written as DNA, the CDR3 is TGTGCCAGCAGCTTGGAAGGTATCTCTGGAAACACCATATATTTT.

J is TRBJ2-3 and V is TRBV7-3, with 7 positions matching TRBD2. Germline V gene sequence: CDR1 SGHTA, CDR2 FQGTGA. The junction had 8 bases not matched to a gene; V was cut back by 4 bases and J by 4 bases. CDR3 size: 15 residues. The CDR3 region has the DNA TGTGCCAGCAGCTCCCTGGGGGGGGGAGCAGATACGCAGTATTTT. Translated: CASSSLGGGADTQYF.

The chain uses TRBV10-2 and TRBJ1-2; D gene ambiguous. The CDR3 is made up of 11 amino acids. Trimming stripped 8 bases from V and 3 bases from J, with 7 bases between. The germline V gene has CDR1 WSHSY and CDR2 SAAADI. The CDR3: CASRLDYGYTF. CDR3 nucleotides: TGCGCCAGCCGGTTGGACTATGGCTACACCTTC.

The chain carries TRBV6-5 and TRBJ2-5, with a tentative D call TRBD2 (5 bases). The CDR3 covers 14 residues. V lost 2 bases to trimming and J lost 5 bases, with 12 bases between them. Germline assignment: CDR1 MNHEY and CDR2 SVGAGI. The CDR3 region is CASSYGGREETQYF. CDR3 bases: TGTGCCAGCAGTTACGGAGGCAGAGAGGAGACCCAGTACTTC.

The V gene is TRBV6-5, the J gene TRBJ1-5, with 12 bases matching TRBD1. This CDR3 has 15 residues. Looked up from germline, CDR1 is MNHEY and CDR2 is SVGAGI. After removal of 2 bases from V and 6 bases from J, the junction contained 2 bases not matched to a gene. This chain's CDR3 is CASSYPGQGAQPQHF. CDR3 bases: TGTGCCAGCAGTTACCCGGGACAGGGGGCTCAGCCCCAGCATTTT.

The rearrangement links TRBV9 to TRBJ2-2, with D possibly TRBD2 on 5 matching bases. The V end lost 0 bases, the J end lost 0 bases, and 9 bases lay between the germline ends. The CDR3 is made up of 16 amino acids. Germline V gives CDR1 SGDLS, CDR2 YYNGEE. CDR3 in amino acids: CASSVELAPNTGELFF. The CDR3 nucleotides are TGTGCCAGCAGCGTAGAGCTAGCTCCGAACACCGGGGAGCTGTTTTTT.

This sequence joins TRBV27 and TRBJ2-3, with 8 bases lining up with TRBD1. In germline, CDR1 is MNHEY, CDR2 SMNVEV (reference sequence). CDR3 size: 15 residues. The junction had 6 bases not matched to a gene; V was cut back by 2 bases and J by 5 bases. In DNA, the CDR3 is TGTGCCAGCAGTTTAAGTCAGGGGGCAGGAGATACGCAGTATTTT. Its protein is CASSLSQGAGDTQYF.

V gene TRBV5-6 combines with J gene TRBJ1-1; D is possibly TRBD1 (5 bases). Per the germline V gene, CDR1 is SGHDT and CDR2 is YYEEEE. Trimming stripped 0 bases from V and 0 bases from J, with 9 bases between. This CDR3 is 15 amino acids long. The CDR3 sequence: CASSLGGSLNTEAFF. In nucleotides, the CDR3 is TGTGCCAGCAGCTTGGGGGGCAGCTTGAACACTGAAGCTTTCTTT.

V usage is TRBV13 and J usage is TRBJ2-3; 7 nucleotides agree with TRBD1. Trimming cost V 3 bases and J 1 base; bases outside gene matches: 7. The CDR3 length is 16 residues. The germline gives CDR1 PRHDT, CDR2 FYEKMQ (reference sequence). CDR3 DNA sequence: TGTGCCAGCAGCTTGATCGTCGACAGGGGCACAGATACGCAGTATTTT. Residues: CASSLIVDRGTDTQYF.

The chain uses TRBV13 and TRBJ2-3, with 10 bases fitting TRBD2. The CDR3 is 13 residues long. Germline V gene data show CDR1 as PRHDT and CDR2 as FYEKMQ (reference sequence). The CDR3 DNA reads TGTGCAGGAGCGGGGGGGCCCACAGATACGCAGTATTTT. Translating gives CAGAGGPTDTQYF.

This chain connects TRBV10-3 to TRBJ2-1, with 11 bases matching TRBD2. Germline V lookup: CDR1 ENHRY, CDR2 SYGVKD. This CDR3 has 14 amino acids. With V trimmed by 4 bases and J by 4 bases, 0 bases remained unmatched. This chain's CDR3 is CAISASGGYNEQFF. The CDR3 DNA sequence: TGTGCCATCAGTGCTAGCGGGGGGTACAATGAGCAGTTCTTC.